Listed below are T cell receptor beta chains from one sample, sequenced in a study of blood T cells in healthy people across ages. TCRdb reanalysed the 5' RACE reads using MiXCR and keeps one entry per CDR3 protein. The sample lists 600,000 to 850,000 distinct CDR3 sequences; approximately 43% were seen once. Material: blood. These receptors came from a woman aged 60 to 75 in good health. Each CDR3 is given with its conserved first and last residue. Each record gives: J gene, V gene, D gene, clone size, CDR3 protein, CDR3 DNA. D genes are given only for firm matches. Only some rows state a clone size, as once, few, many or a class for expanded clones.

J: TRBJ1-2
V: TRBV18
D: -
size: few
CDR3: CASSPRQDHGYTF
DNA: TGTGCCAGCTCACCGAGACAGGATCATGGCTACACCTTC

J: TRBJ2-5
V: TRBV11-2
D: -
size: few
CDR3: CASSFHQGGLETQYF
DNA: TGTGCCAGCAGCTTTCACCAAGGGGGTCTAGAGACCCAGTACTTC

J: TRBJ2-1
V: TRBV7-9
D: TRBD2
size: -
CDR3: CASSSRGLAGGGEQFF
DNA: TGTGCCAGCAGTTCACGCGGACTAGCGGGAGGGGGTGAGCAGTTCTTC

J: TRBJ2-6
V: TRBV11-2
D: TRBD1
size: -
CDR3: CASSPGTAGANVLTF
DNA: TGTGCCAGCAGCCCTGGGACAGCTGGGGCCAACGTCCTGACTTTC

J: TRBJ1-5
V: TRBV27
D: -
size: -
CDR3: CASSLSWEQPQHF
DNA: TGTGCCAGCAGTTTATCGTGGGAACAGCCCCAGCATTTT

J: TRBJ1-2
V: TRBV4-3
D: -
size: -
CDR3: CASSQDGGLRGYTF
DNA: TGCGCCAGCAGCCAAGATGGCGGCCTTAGAGGCTACACCTTC

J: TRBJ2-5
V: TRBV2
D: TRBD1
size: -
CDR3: CASSEQGQGIGTQYF
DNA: TGTGCCAGCAGTGAACAGGGACAGGGAATAGGGACCCAGTACTTC

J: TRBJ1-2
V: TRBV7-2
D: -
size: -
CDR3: CASSLEGQRANYGYTF
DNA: TGTGCCAGCAGCTTAGAAGGTCAGAGGGCTAACTATGGCTACACCTTC

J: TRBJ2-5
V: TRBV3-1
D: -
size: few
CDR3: CASSHGAGPQETQYF
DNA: TGTGCCAGCAGCCACGGGGCAGGGCCTCAAGAGACCCAGTACTTC

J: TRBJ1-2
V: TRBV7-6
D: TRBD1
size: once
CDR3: CASSPGAGGPYGYTF
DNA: TGTGCCAGCAGCCCAGGAGCAGGGGGCCCCTATGGCTACACCTTC

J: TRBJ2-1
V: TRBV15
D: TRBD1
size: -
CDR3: CATRTGDREYNEQFF
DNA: TGTGCCACCAGGACAGGGGACCGGGAATACAATGAGCAGTTCTTC

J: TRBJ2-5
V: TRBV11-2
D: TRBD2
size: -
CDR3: CASSLGRAGRQETQYF
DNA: TGTGCCAGCAGCTTAGGTAGAGCGGGAAGGCAAGAGACCCAGTACTTC

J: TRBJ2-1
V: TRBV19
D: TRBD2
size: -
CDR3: CASSISSGAPYNEQFF
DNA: TGTGCCAGTAGTATTTCGAGCGGGGCCCCCTACAATGAGCAGTTCTTC

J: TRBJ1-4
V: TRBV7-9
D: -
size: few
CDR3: CASSFRRAANEKLFF
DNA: TGTGCCAGCAGCTTCAGAAGGGCAGCTAATGAAAAACTGTTTTTT

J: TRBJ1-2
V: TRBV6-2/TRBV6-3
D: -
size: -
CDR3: CASSYSPKSVRTLYGYTF
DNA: TGTGCCAGCAGTTACTCGCCGAAGAGCGTCCGGACGCTTTATGGCTACACCTTC

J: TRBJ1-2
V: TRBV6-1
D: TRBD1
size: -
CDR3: CASSEATGTGGSRGYTF
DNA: TGTGCCAGCAGTGAAGCCACCGGGACAGGGGGTTCTCGGGGCTACACCTTC

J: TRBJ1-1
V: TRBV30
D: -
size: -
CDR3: CAWSVSANTEAFF
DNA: TGTGCCTGGAGTGTAAGCGCTAACACTGAAGCTTTCTTT

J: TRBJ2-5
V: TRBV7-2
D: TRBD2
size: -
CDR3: CASSLGTSGRAYGQYF
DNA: TGTGCCAGCAGCCTCGGGACTAGCGGGAGGGCCTACGGGCAGTACTTC

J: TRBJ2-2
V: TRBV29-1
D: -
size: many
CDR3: CSVRGDTGELFF
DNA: TGCAGCGTTAGGGGAGACACCGGGGAGCTGTTTTTT

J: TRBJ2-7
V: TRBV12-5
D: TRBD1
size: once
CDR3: CASGPGTVITYNEQYF
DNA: TGTGCTAGTGGTCCCGGGACAGTTATTACCTACAATGAGCAGTACTTC

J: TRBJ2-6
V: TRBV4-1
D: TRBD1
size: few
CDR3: CASSQGHRGSLVGANVLTF
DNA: TGCGCCAGCAGCCAAGGGCACAGGGGATCGTTAGTTGGGGCCAACGTCCTGACTTTC

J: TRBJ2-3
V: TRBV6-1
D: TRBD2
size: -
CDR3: CASSELAGDTDTQYF
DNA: TGTGCCAGCAGTGAACTAGCGGGGGACACAGATACGCAGTATTTT

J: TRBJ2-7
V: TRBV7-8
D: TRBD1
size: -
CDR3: CASSARDRGLSYEQYF
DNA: TGTGCCAGCAGCGCCCGGGACAGGGGATTATCCTACGAGCAGTACTTC

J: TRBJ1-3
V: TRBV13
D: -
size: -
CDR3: CASSGGLEGNTIYF
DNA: TGTGCCAGCAGCGGAGGCCTGGAGGGAAACACCATATATTTT

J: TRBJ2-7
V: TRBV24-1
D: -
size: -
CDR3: CATSAAKGTYEQYF
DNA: TGTGCCACCAGTGCGGCGAAGGGGACATACGAGCAGTACTTC

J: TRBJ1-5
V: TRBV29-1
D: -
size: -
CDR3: CSVRASGGPQHF
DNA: TGCAGCGTTAGGGCCAGCGGGGGGCCCCAGCATTTT

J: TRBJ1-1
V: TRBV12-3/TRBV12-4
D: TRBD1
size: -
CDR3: CASSPTGKNTEAFF
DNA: TGTGCCAGCAGCCCGACAGGGAAGAACACTGAAGCTTTCTTT

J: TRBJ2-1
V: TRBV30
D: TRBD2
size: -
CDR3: CAWSVGLASTNEQFF
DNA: TGTGCCTGGAGTGTGGGACTAGCGTCGACAAATGAGCAGTTCTTC

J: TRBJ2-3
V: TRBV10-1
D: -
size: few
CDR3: CASLTGSTDTQYF
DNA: TGCGCCAGCCTGACAGGTTCCACAGATACGCAGTATTTT

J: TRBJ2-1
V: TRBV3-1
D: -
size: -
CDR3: CASSQARTTLYNEQFF
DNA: TGTGCCAGCAGCCAAGCACGGACTACCCTTTACAATGAGCAGTTCTTC

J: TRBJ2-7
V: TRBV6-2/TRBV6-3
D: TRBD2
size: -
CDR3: CASSSPHAGGLYNEQYF
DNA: TGTGCCAGCAGCTCTCCACACGCGGGAGGGCTGTACAATGAGCAGTACTTC

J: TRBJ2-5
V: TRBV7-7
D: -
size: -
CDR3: CASSPTGQYEQYF
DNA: TGTGCCAGCAGCCCAACCGGACAGTATGAGCAGTACTTC

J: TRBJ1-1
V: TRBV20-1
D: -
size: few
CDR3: CSAATGGAANTEAFF
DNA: TGCAGTGCCGCAACCGGCGGGGCTGCGAACACTGAAGCTTTCTTT

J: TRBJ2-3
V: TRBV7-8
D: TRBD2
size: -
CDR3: CASSSLNPGLAGGPNTQYF
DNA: TGTGCCAGCAGCTCACTCAATCCGGGACTAGCGGGAGGGCCAAATACGCAGTATTTT

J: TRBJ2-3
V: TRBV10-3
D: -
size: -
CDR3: CAISDYNARTDTQYF
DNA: TGTGCCATCAGTGATTATAACGCCCGCACAGATACGCAGTATTTT

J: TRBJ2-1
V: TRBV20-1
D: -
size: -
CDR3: CSAKGWASYNEQFF
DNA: TGCAGTGCTAAGGGGTGGGCCTCATACAATGAGCAGTTCTTC